These 17 T cell receptor beta chains came from one sample sequenced in a study of control samples from healthy donors and cancer patients. Assay used: immunoSEQ multiplex PCR; TCRdb lists only in-frame clones, some missing. The sample includes about 190,000 clones, about 89% of them seen just once. Sequencing was carried out using blood. The receptors stem from a man aged 25-45 years in good health.

The rearrangement links TRBV6-2 or TRBV6-3 to TRBJ2-2; tentatively, D is TRBD1 or TRBD2 (5 bases each). Per the germline V gene, CDR1 is MNHEY and CDR2 is SVGEGT. The CDR3 spans 12 residues. V was cut by 5 bases and J by 6 bases, with 7 bases left in between. The CDR3 region has the DNA TGTGCCAGCAGTGGGGGAGCCGGGGAGCTGTTTTTT. It encodes CASSGGAGELFF.

The chain employs TRBV4-1 and TRBJ1-1; D not certain. Per germline, CDR1 MGHRA and CDR2 YSYEKL. This CDR3 has 12 residues. The ends were cut back, 1 base at V and 4 bases at J, with 4 bases in the middle. For the CDR3, the DNA is TGCGCCAGCAGCCAAGTTCCCACTGAAGCTTTCTTT. Translation: CASSQVPTEAFF.

This chain connects TRBV6-5 to TRBJ1-2; tentatively, D is TRBD1 (6 bases). The CDR3 is 13 amino acids. CDR1 is MNHEY and CDR2 is SVGAGI in the germline V gene. Between the trimmed V and J ends, which lost 8 bases and 4 bases, there was a span of 14 bases. The CDR3 spells CASVTGSGYGYTF. In DNA, the CDR3 is TGTGCCAGCGTTACAGGGTCTGGCTATGGCTACACCTTC.

The chain is built from TRBV9 and TRBJ2-6; 10 nucleotides agree with TRBD1. This CDR3 spans 20 amino acids. Germline V gene lookup returns CDR1 SGDLS and CDR2 YYNGEE. V dropped 1 base and J dropped 2; count of bases not matched to a gene: 12. CDR3 DNA: TGTGCCAGCAGCGTAACCCGAATCGGGACAGGGGACACTGGGGCCAACGTCCTGACTTTC. It yields the protein CASSVTRIGTGDTGANVLTF.

This clone was observed a few times. This CDR3 is CASSSRQNEKLFF. In DNA, the CDR3 is TGTGCCAGCAGCTCGCGCCAGAATGAAAAACTGTTTTTT. The chain employs TRBV5-6 and TRBJ1-4; D ambiguous. The CDR3 runs 13 residues. The germline gives CDR1 SGHDT, CDR2 YYEEEE. V was cut by 3 bases and J by 5 bases, with 8 bases left in between.

The count of this clone is one. The V call is TRBV10-3, the J call TRBJ2-7; TRBD1 matches at 9 bases. Germline V lookup: CDR1 ENHRY, CDR2 SYGVKD. V was clipped by 2 bases and J by 2 bases; unmatched bases: 1. The CDR3 totals 14 residues. Here the CDR3 DNA reads TGTGCCATCAGTGAGGGACAGGGGACCTACGAGCAGTACTTC. Protein product: CAISEGQGTYEQYF.

J is TRBJ2-1 and V is TRBV4-2; TRBD1 agrees at 8 bases. V lost 2 bases to trimming and J lost 4 bases; unmatched junction nucleotides: 10. The CDR3 covers 17 residues. Germline CDR1 is LGHNA and CDR2 is YNFKEQ. The CDR3: CASSQKSGTGRYNEQFF. The CDR3 bases are TGTGCCAGCAGCCAAAAATCCGGGACAGGCCGTTACAATGAGCAGTTCTTC.

The chain combines TRBV6-6 with TRBJ2-7, with unresolved D. Between the trimmed V and J ends, which lost 8 bases and 0 bases, there was a span of 11 bases. The germline V gene has CDR1 MNHNY and CDR2 SVGAGI (reference sequence). The CDR3 sequence is 13 residues long. CDR3: CASGPDTSYEQYF. CDR3 nucleotides: TGTGCCAGCGGTCCAGACACCTCCTACGAGCAGTACTTC.

The CDR3 DNA is TGTGCCAGCTCGTACACCGCTAGCACAGATACGCAGTATTTT. Its translation: CASSYTASTDTQYF. This chain links TRBV18 with TRBJ2-3; no reliable D call. Per the germline V gene, CDR1 is KGHSH and CDR2 is LQKENI. This CDR3 is 14 amino acids long. Between the trimmed V and J ends, which lost 6 bases and 0 bases, there was a span of 10 bases.

This chain links TRBV5-1 with TRBJ2-3; 9 bases map to TRBD1. J was trimmed by 3 bases and V by 4 bases; bases with no gene match: 9. CDR1 and CDR2 (germline): SGHRS, YFSETQ. CDR3 size: 16 residues. This CDR3 reads CASSPTGQGRTDTQYF. The CDR3 nucleotides read TGCGCCAGCAGCCCGACCGGACAGGGGAGGACAGATACGCAGTATTTT.

The V call is TRBV3-1 (or the pseudogene TRBV3-2), the J call TRBJ1-3; D gene ambiguous. This CDR3 comprises 15 residues. The germline V and J ends were trimmed by 5 bases and 0 bases, with 11 bases remaining between them. Germline CDR1 and CDR2: LGHDT and YNNKEL (reference sequence). CDR3: CASSETWGSGNTIYF. Here the CDR3 DNA reads TGTGCCAGCAGCGAAACTTGGGGCTCTGGAAACACCATATATTTT.

J is TRBJ1-2 and V is TRBV5-1; D unclear. The V gene's germline CDR1 is SGHRS and CDR2 YFSETQ. V was shortened by 0 bases and J by 6 bases, with 12 bases between the two germline ends. The CDR3 has 14 amino acids. CDR3 DNA sequence: TGCGCCAGCAGCTTGGCCATCACAGCAGATGGCTACACCTTC. It encodes CASSLAITADGYTF.

The chain uses TRBV5-1 and TRBJ2-1, with D perhaps being TRBD1 or TRBD2 (5 bases each). The germline V and J ends were trimmed by 0 bases and 10 bases, with 8 bases remaining between them. The germline CDR1 and CDR2 sequences are SGHRS and YFSETQ. CDR3 length equals 12 residues. The CDR3 loop reads CASSLERDEQFF. CDR3 DNA: TGCGCCAGCAGCTTGGAACGGGACGAGCAGTTCTTC.

This chain connects TRBV7-6 to TRBJ2-2, with 7 bases matching TRBD2. The CDR3 loop spans 15 amino acids. The V segment lost 4 bases and the J segment 2 bases; nucleotides outside the gene matches: 4. Germline assignment: CDR1 SGHVS and CDR2 FNYEAQ. The CDR3 nucleotides read TGTGCCAGCAGCTCTAGACTAGCTAACACCGGGGAGCTGTTTTTT. It translates to CASSSRLANTGELFF. Full variable domain (missing parts from reference TRBV7-6 and TRBJ2-2): GAGVSQSPRYKVTKRGQDVALRCDPISGHVSLYWYRQALGQGPEFLTYFNYEAQQDKSGLPNDRFSAERPEGSISTLTIQRTEQRDSAMYRCASSSRLANTGELFFGEGSRLTVL.

V and J are TRBV7-9 and TRBJ2-1; D is perhaps TRBD1 (6 bases). V was pared by 6 bases and J by 8 bases, with 20 bases between. The CDR3 consists of 15 residues. Germline CDR1 SEHNR, CDR2 FQNEAQ (reference sequence). Here the CDR3 reads CASRETTGPRDEQFF. In DNA form, the CDR3 reads TGTGCCAGCAGGGAAACGACAGGACCTCGGGATGAGCAGTTCTTC.

V and J are TRBV19 and TRBJ2-7, with 9 bases aligning to TRBD1. This CDR3 has 15 amino acids. Per the germline V gene, CDR1 is LNHDA and CDR2 is SQIVND (reference sequence). Trimming at V came to 6 bases and at J to 2 bases, leaving 8 bases not matched to a gene. CDR3 bases: TGTGCCAGTAGCCCCGGGGGGACAGGGACCTACGAGCAGTACTTC. It codes for CASSPGGTGTYEQYF.

V usage is TRBV27 and J usage is TRBJ2-2; 10 bases line up with TRBD2. Germline CDR1 reads MNHEY; CDR2 reads SMNVEV (reference sequence). V dropped 5 bases and J dropped 5; count of bases not matched to a gene: 5. This CDR3 is built from 15 residues. The CDR3 protein is CASSPHSGGTGELFF. In nucleotides, the CDR3 is TGTGCCAGCAGTCCGCATAGCGGGGGGACCGGGGAGCTGTTTTTT.